Listed here are 11 T cell receptor beta chains from one sample, sequenced in a study of technical replicates of blood from a handful of donors. Clones were sequenced by immunoSEQ multiplex PCR, and TCRdb holds only the in-frame ones, with some missing. The sample lists under 100,000 clones, roughly 96% seen once, with about 0.33% in the top ten. Sequenced: T cells isolated from PBMCs. Receptors originate from a human donor in good health.

J is TRBJ1-2 and V is TRBV4-3; D uncertain. The V gene lost 4 bases and the J gene lost 6 bases, with 15 bases spanning the gap. Germline V lookup: CDR1 LGHNA, CDR2 YSLEER. The length of the CDR3 is 14 residues. CDR3 coding DNA: TGCGCCAGCAGCCGGAGTGAGAGGATCCATGGCTACACCTTC. As protein: CASSRSERIHGYTF.

The chain recombines TRBV5-6 with TRBJ2-7; 8 nucleotides match TRBD2. The CDR3 loop spans 14 amino acids. V lost 4 bases to trimming and J lost 3 bases; unmatched junction nucleotides: 6. The germline gives CDR1 SGHDT, CDR2 YYEEEE. CDR3 coding DNA: TGTGCCAGCAGCCCCGGGCTAGCGGGCTACGAGCAGTACTTC. Translating gives CASSPGLAGYEQYF.

This chain uses TRBV5-4 with TRBJ2-7; 7 bases fit TRBD2. The CDR3 contains 14 residues. Germline assignment: CDR1 SGHNT and CDR2 YYREEE (reference sequence). V lost 2 bases and J lost 3; bases outside the gene matches: 5. The CDR3 sequence: CASSLPGGGYEQYF. As DNA, the CDR3 is TGTGCCAGCAGCTTACCCGGCGGGGGCTACGAGCAGTACTTC.

The chain uses TRBV10-3 and TRBJ2-1; 9 bases are a match to TRBD2. The CDR3 totals 16 residues. Per germline, CDR1 ENHRY and CDR2 SYGVKD. Trimming at V came to 0 bases and at J to 8 bases, leaving 8 bases not matched to a gene. The CDR3 region is CAISESLLREGHEQFF. The CDR3 DNA reads as TGTGCCATCAGTGAGTCTCTCTTGCGGGAGGGGCATGAGCAGTTCTTC.

This clone was seen just once. The chain links TRBV6-6 to TRBJ2-7; 7 bases map to TRBD1. Germline CDR1 is MNHNY and CDR2 is SVGAGI (reference sequence). The CDR3 sequence is 16 residues long. V dropped 0 bases and J dropped 3; count of bases not matched to a gene: 8. CDR3 sequence reads: CASSYSRGIGYYEQYF. CDR3 nucleotide sequence: TGTGCCAGCAGTTACTCCAGGGGGATCGGCTACTACGAGCAGTACTTC.

The rearrangement links TRBV7-2 to TRBJ1-5, with a weak D call TRBD1 (5 bases). This CDR3 is built from 15 residues. Per the germline V gene, CDR1 is SGHTA and CDR2 is FQGNSA. V was trimmed by 5 bases and J by 4 bases, leaving 15 bases between them. In DNA form, the CDR3 reads TGTGCCAGCAGCCCGTTCCGGGACTCGAATCAGCCCCAGCATTTT. It specifies CASSPFRDSNQPQHF.

The chain recombines TRBV11-1 with TRBJ1-2; 10 bases are a match to TRBD1. Germline V gene data show CDR1 as SGHAT and CDR2 as FQDESV (reference sequence). The CDR3 consists of 14 residues. V gave up 6 bases and J gave up 4 bases; unmatched junction bases: 5. CDR3 protein: CASSWTGGIYGYTF. The CDR3 region has the DNA TGTGCCAGCAGTTGGACAGGGGGGATCTATGGCTACACCTTC.

The chain recombines TRBV28 with TRBJ2-3, with 7 bases fitting TRBD1. The ends lost 6 bases at V and 6 bases at J; junction bases unmatched: 15. The CDR3 totals 16 residues. The germline CDR1 and CDR2 sequences are MDHEN and SYDVKM. The CDR3 here is CASRLGSAFRGDTQYF. In DNA, the CDR3 is TGTGCCAGCAGACTTGGCTCTGCGTTCAGGGGGGATACGCAGTATTTT.

The chain employs TRBV4-2 and TRBJ2-3; 10 bases are a match to TRBD2. Germline V gene sequence: CDR1 LGHNA, CDR2 YNFKEQ. CDR3 length equals 19 residues. With 4 bases clipped from V and 5 bases from J, the junction kept 18 bases outside the gene matches. The CDR3 nucleotides read TGTGCCAGCAGCCCGGTCAGATCGGGGCTAGCGGGAGAGGTAGATACGCAGTATTTT. This sequence encodes CASSPVRSGLAGEVDTQYF.

The chain's CDR3 is CGQGASGANVLTF. In DNA, the CDR3 is TGTGGACAGGGGGCATCTGGGGCCAACGTCCTGACTTTC. The chain is built from TRBV30 and TRBJ2-6; 10 nucleotides line up with TRBD1. The CDR3 runs 13 residues. Germline CDR1 reads GTSNPN; CDR2 reads SVGIG (reference sequence).

J is TRBJ1-1 and V is TRBV7-3, with 9 nucleotides matching TRBD1. V lost 6 bases, J lost 4 bases, and 12 bases stayed unmatched. From germline, CDR1 is SGHTA and CDR2 FQGTGA. The CDR3 loop spans 16 amino acids. The CDR3 coding sequence is TGTGCCAGCAGTTCAATCGCGGACAGGGGTCGCACTGAAGCTTTCTTT. It codes for CASSSIADRGRTEAFF.